The clone carrying this T cell receptor (beta chain) was observed at least ten times. As yet, its antigen is unknown. This sample was taken from a study of T-cell memory formation after mild COVID-19. Each CDR3 protein is one row after TCRdb ran MiXCR on the 5' RACE reads. The sample consists of approximately 28,000 distinct CDR3 sequences, 9% to 15% of them appearing once. Regarding the study as a whole: Contracting clones from day 15 to 85 showed balanced CD4/CD8; later expanders favored CD4+.

Sequencing was performed on PBMCs or a T cell subset sorted from them (not recorded which). The origin of this receptor is an adult woman who had mild COVID-19 (a few samples of this study predate the infection). Cell type and time point are not known.

CDR3 in DNA: TGCGCCAGCAGCTTGGGAATAGCCTCTAGTCTATTACCCGGGGAGCTGTTTTTT. This sequence encodes CASSLGIASSLLPGELFF. The J gene is TRBJ2-2, the V gene TRBV5-1; D is uncertain. V dropped 0 bases and J dropped 6 bases, with 21 bases sitting between them. From germline, CDR1 is SGHRS and CDR2 YFSETQ. This CDR3 contains 18 residues.